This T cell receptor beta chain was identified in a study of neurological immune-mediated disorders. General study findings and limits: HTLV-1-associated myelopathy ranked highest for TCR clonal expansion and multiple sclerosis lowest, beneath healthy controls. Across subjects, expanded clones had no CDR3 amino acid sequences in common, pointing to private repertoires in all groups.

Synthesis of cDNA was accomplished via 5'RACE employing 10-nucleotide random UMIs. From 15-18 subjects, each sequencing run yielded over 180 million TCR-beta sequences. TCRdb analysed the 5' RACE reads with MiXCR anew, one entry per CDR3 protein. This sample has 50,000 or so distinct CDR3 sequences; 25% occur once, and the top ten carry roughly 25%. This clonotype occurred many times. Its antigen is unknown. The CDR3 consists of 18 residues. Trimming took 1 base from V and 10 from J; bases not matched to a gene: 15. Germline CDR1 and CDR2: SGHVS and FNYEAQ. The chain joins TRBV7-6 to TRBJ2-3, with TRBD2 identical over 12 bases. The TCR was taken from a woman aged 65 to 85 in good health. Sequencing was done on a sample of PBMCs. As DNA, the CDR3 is TGTGCCAGCAGCTTAGTACCCTCGACTAGCGGGAGTGTTGGGGCGCAGTATTTT. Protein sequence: CASSLVPSTSGSVGAQYF.